This T cell receptor (beta chain) is drawn from a study of shared clonotypes between healthy human individuals. This CDR3 spans 13 amino acids. Germline V gives CDR1 SGHNT, CDR2 YYREEE (reference sequence). With 4 bases removed from V and 5 bases from J, the gap between germline ends came to 12 bases. It was CD45RO-negative cells, positively selected for CCR7, that made up naive CD8 cells, with terminally differentiated effector memory CD45RA+ cells excluded. The assay was immunoSEQ multiplex PCR, and TCRdb's table has in-frame clones only and misses some. The sample lists around 2,000,000 clones; approximately 94% were seen once. Broader study findings: Since donors were few, the genetic and exposure-history diversity represented was limited. Sorted-subset samples were not fully sequenced, rarefaction indicated.

Notes on this clone: Its antigen is still unknown.

The sequence was obtained from a man between 18 and 29 years old in good health. The chain joins TRBV5-4 to TRBJ2-5; D gene unclear. Sequencing used naive CD8+ T cells sorted from blood. The DNA of the CDR3 is TGTGCCAGCAGCCCGGTCTCTGGGGAGACCCAGTACTTC. Translated: CASSPVSGETQYF.